Listed here are 8 T cell receptor beta chains from one sample, sequenced in a study of blood T cell repertoires in COVID-19. Assay used: immunoSEQ multiplex PCR; TCRdb lists only in-frame clones, some missing. The table lists about 210,000 clones, about 80% of them singletons. The sample was peripheral blood. The receptor set was obtained from an elderly woman with COVID-19, enrolled during active disease.

The chain has TRBV6-4 and TRBJ2-3; no definite D call. The CDR3 is 13 amino acids. The germline V and J ends were trimmed by 4 bases and 7 bases, with 12 bases remaining between them. CDR1 and CDR2 from the germline V gene are MRHNA and SNTAGT. CDR3 sequence (DNA): TGTGCCAGCAGTGCCTATAGCACCCATACGCAGTATTTT. Translated, it gives CASSAYSTHTQYF.

This clone was detected a few times. The gene calls are TRBV2 and TRBJ1-2, with 12 bases identical to TRBD1. Germline CDR1 SNHLY, CDR2 FYNNEI. The ends lost 7 bases at V and 7 bases at J; junction bases unmatched: 10. This CDR3 has 15 residues. CDR3 protein: CASKLQGQGATGYTF. Written as DNA, the CDR3 is TGTGCCAGCAAGTTGCAGGGACAGGGGGCGACTGGCTACACCTTC.

The chain employs TRBV11-3 and TRBJ2-5; 12 nucleotides match TRBD2. The J segment lost 4 bases and the V segment lost 0 bases, leaving 0 bases of the junction unmatched. CDR1 and CDR2 from the germline V gene are SGHNT and YENEEA. CDR3 length: 15 residues. The CDR3 here is CASSLEGLAGETQYF. The CDR3 coding sequence is TGTGCCAGCAGCTTAGAGGGACTAGCGGGAGAGACCCAGTACTTC.

The chain links TRBV6-2 or TRBV6-3 to TRBJ1-6, with 10 nucleotides matching TRBD1. The CDR3 is 15 amino acids. Germline CDR1 reads MNHEY; CDR2 reads SVGEGT. V lost 4 bases to trimming and J lost 7 bases; unmatched junction nucleotides: 4. CDR3 sequence reads: CASSFTTGGNSPLHF. CDR3 coding DNA: TGTGCCAGCAGTTTCACGACAGGGGGCAATTCACCCCTCCACTTT.

The V gene is TRBV9, the J gene TRBJ2-1; 9 nucleotides match TRBD2. This CDR3 comprises 16 residues. After removal of 2 bases from V and 7 bases from J, the junction contained 10 bases not matched to a gene. Germline loops: CDR1 SGDLS, CDR2 YYNGEE. The CDR3 region has the DNA TGTGCCAGCAGCGTTCTGGCGGGAGGGCCGGAGAATGAGCAGTTCTTC. Its translation is CASSVLAGGPENEQFF.

The rearrangement uses TRBV5-1 and TRBJ1-1; a weak D match, TRBD1 (5 bases). The CDR3 sequence is 15 residues long. V was pared by 3 bases and J by 5 bases, with 17 bases between. Germline loops: CDR1 SGHRS, CDR2 YFSETQ. DNA for the CDR3: TGCGCCAGCAGCTCCGTCCAGGGCGGGGGGACTGAAGCTTTCTTT. Its translation: CASSSVQGGGTEAFF.

This chain joins TRBV4-1 and TRBJ1-3; 9 bases match TRBD1. The germline gives CDR1 MGHRA, CDR2 YSYEKL. The V and J ends lost 3 bases and 2 bases, in that order; junction bases with no gene match: 5. The CDR3 is 16 amino acids. This CDR3 is CASSQDGTGTGNTIYF. In DNA form, the CDR3 reads TGCGCCAGCAGCCAGGATGGGACAGGGACTGGAAACACCATATATTTT.

This chain links TRBV18 with TRBJ1-1; D might be TRBD1 (5 bases). Germline loops: CDR1 KGHSH, CDR2 LQKENI. V lost 6 bases and J lost 1, with 15 bases in between. The CDR3 is 15 amino acids. The CDR3 DNA reads as TGTGCCAGCTCCCCTCAAAGGGGTTCGAACACTGAAGCTTTCTTT. Its translation is CASSPQRGSNTEAFF.